Below, 5 T cell receptor beta chains from the same sample are listed, as sequenced in a study of blood T cells in healthy people across ages. PCR was performed a second time for about 7 to 11 cycles using a sample-barcoded 5' primer and a J-beta primer mix. MiXCR, applied by TCRdb to the 5' RACE reads, yields one record per CDR3 protein. This table holds about 1.8 million distinct CDR3 sequences, roughly 52% found once. Sequenced: blood. Source of these receptors: a woman aged 35 to 49 in good health.

V gene TRBV28 combines with J gene TRBJ2-5; TRBD2 might be the D (6 bases). Germline CDR1 reads MDHEN; CDR2 reads SYDVKM. The CDR3 length is 15 residues. The ends were cut back, 6 bases at V and 5 bases at J, with 19 bases in the middle. CDR3 loop: CASSPGDSQGETQYF. CDR3 nucleotide sequence: TGTGCCAGCAGCCCTGGGGACTCCCAAGGGGAGACCCAGTACTTC.

This clonotype has a handful of counts. The chain recombines TRBV7-2 with TRBJ2-1, with TRBD1 identical over 11 bases. J gave up 6 bases and V 4 bases, and 8 bases lay outside the gene matches. This CDR3 comprises 16 residues. In germline, CDR1 is SGHTA, CDR2 FQGNSA. CDR3 in DNA: TGTGCCAGCAGCTATGTCCCCGGGACAGGGGGCAATGAGCAGTTCTTC. It yields the protein CASSYVPGTGGNEQFF.

The CDR3 nucleotides read TGCAGTGCTCTGGAGAACCTAGCCAAAAACATTCAGTACTTC. Residues: CSALENLAKNIQYF. The V gene is TRBV20-1, the J gene TRBJ2-4; D remains unclear. There are 14 residues in the CDR3. Trimming pared 5 bases from V and 0 bases from J, leaving 11 bases between. Germline-derived CDR1 and CDR2 are DFQATT and SNEGSKA (reference sequence).

This CDR3 reads CASSLDRVDIQYF. CDR3 nucleotides: TGCGCCAGCAGCTTGGATAGGGTTGACATTCAGTACTTC. This chain connects TRBV5-1 to TRBJ2-4, with D unresolved. Trimming removed 0 bases at V and 8 bases at J, with 9 bases between. There are 13 residues in the CDR3. The germline CDR1 and CDR2 sequences are SGHRS and YFSETQ.

This clonotype was recorded once. The chain employs TRBV4-2 and TRBJ1-1; TRBD1 might be the D (5 bases). Trimming cost V 4 bases and J 0 bases, with 12 bases left between them. CDR1 is LGHNA and CDR2 is YNFKEQ in the germline V gene. The CDR3 consists of 15 residues. The CDR3, as DNA: TGTGCCAGCAGCCCAGGCAGCAGGGTGAACACTGAAGCTTTCTTT. Translating gives CASSPGSRVNTEAFF.